These T cell receptor beta chains were read from a single sample in a study of ipilimumab plus nivolumab after autologous stem cell transplantation. Using immunoSEQ multiplex PCR, the repertoire was profiled, and TCRdb retains in-frame clones only, with some absent. There are 43,000 or so clones in the sample; about 88% occur only once, and approximately 0.83% lies in the top ten. The sequences come from PBMCs, collected in a trial of ipilimumab plus nivolumab as post-transplant consolidation. Every receptor here comes from a male donor with multiple myeloma. Both conserved end residues are part of each CDR3. Fields, in order: J gene, clone size, V gene, D gene, CDR3 protein, CDR3 DNA. The D gene is left open where the match is weak. Clone size is not always given. Where it is, it says once, few, many or a class for expanded clones.

TRBJ2-4	once	TRBV7-9	TRBD1	CASSFQGDRNIQYF	TGTGCCAGCAGCTTCCAGGGGGACCGAAACATTCAGTACTTC
TRBJ2-2	NA	TRBV18	TRBD1	CASSSRQGDAGELFF	TGTGCCAGCTCATCCCGACAGGGGGACGCCGGGGAGCTGTTTTTT
TRBJ1-5	NA	TRBV6-6	TRBD1	CASSLDRDRNQPQHF	TGTGCCAGCAGTCTAGACCGGGACAGAAATCAGCCCCAGCATTTT
TRBJ2-2	NA	TRBV5-6	NA	CASSYLRGPGELFF	TGTGCCAGCAGCTACCTCAGGGGCCCCGGGGAGCTGTTTTTT
TRBJ2-1	once	TRBV5-1	TRBD2	CASSLTSGIYNEQFF	TGCGCCAGCAGCTTGACTAGCGGGATATACAATGAGCAGTTCTTC
TRBJ2-7	once	TRBV6-1	TRBD1	CASSIQGAYEQYF	TGTGCCAGCAGTATACAGGGGGCCTACGAGCAGTACTTC
TRBJ1-2	NA	TRBV5-1	NA	CASSPTGQGRYGYTF	TGCGCCAGCAGCCCCACCGGGCAGGGGCGCTATGGCTACACCTTC
TRBJ1-1	NA	TRBV7-9	TRBD1	CASSAQGGSEAFF	TGTGCCAGCAGCGCACAGGGGGGGTCTGAAGCTTTCTTT
TRBJ2-1	NA	TRBV6-1	TRBD2	CASSGGLADYNEQFF	TGTGCCAGCAGTGGAGGACTAGCGGACTACAATGAGCAGTTCTTC
TRBJ2-6	NA	TRBV5-1	TRBD2	CASRTRGGPPSGANVLTF	TGCGCCAGCCGGACCCGCGGGGGGCCGCCCTCTGGGGCCAACGTCCTGACTTTC
TRBJ1-1	once	TRBV7-3	NA	CASSLQIGGNTEAFF	TGTGCCAGCAGCTTACAAATTGGGGGAAACACTGAAGCTTTCTTT
TRBJ2-1	NA	TRBV7-3	TRBD1	CASSQGQGAYNEQFF	TGTGCCAGCAGCCAAGGCCAGGGGGCCTACAATGAGCAGTTCTTC
TRBJ1-4	NA	TRBV5-1	NA	CASSQTSPGPHNEKLFF	TGCGCCAGCAGTCAAACATCTCCGGGGCCTCATAATGAAAAACTGTTTTTT
TRBJ1-2	NA	TRBV19	NA	CASSIPPALNYGYTF	TGTGCCAGTAGTATACCCCCCGCGCTTAACTATGGCTACACCTTC
TRBJ1-2	NA	TRBV6-6	NA	CASSYSKDTYGYTF	TGTGCCAGCAGTTACTCGAAGGATACCTATGGCTACACCTTC
TRBJ1-1	NA	TRBV28	NA	CASSWGLMNTEAFF	TGTGCCAGCAGTTGGGGGTTAATGAACACTGAAGCTTTCTTT
TRBJ2-3	NA	TRBV9	NA	CASSRDALGADTQYF	TGTGCCAGCAGCCGAGACGCTCTCGGGGCAGATACGCAGTATTTT
TRBJ2-3	once	TRBV18	NA	CASSPGASDTQYF	TGTGCCAGCTCACCAGGGGCGTCGGATACGCAGTATTTT
TRBJ1-4	NA	TRBV7-9	NA	CASSAARGLEANEKLFF	TGTGCCAGCAGCGCCGCCAGGGGATTAGAGGCTAATGAAAAACTGTTTTTT
TRBJ1-5	NA	TRBV10-3	TRBD1	CAIKGTGGAEGPQHF	TGTGCCATCAAGGGGACAGGGGGCGCTGAGGGGCCCCAGCATTTT
TRBJ1-5	NA	TRBV6-5	NA	CASTIGAGSNQPQHF	TGTGCCAGCACCATAGGAGCCGGAAGCAATCAGCCCCAGCATTTT
TRBJ2-1	once	TRBV7-3	TRBD2	CASTRRLAGEDEQFF	TGTGCCAGCACCCGGAGGCTAGCGGGAGAAGATGAGCAGTTCTTC
TRBJ2-2	NA	TRBV7-9	TRBD1	CASTTTGGSTGELFF	TGTGCCAGCACCACAACAGGGGGCAGCACCGGGGAGCTGTTTTTT
TRBJ1-2	few	TRBV19	NA	CAAVAARNYGYTF	TGTGCCGCCGTGGCGGCGAGGAACTATGGCTACACCTTC
TRBJ2-7	NA	TRBV11-3	TRBD1	CASSRGWGTDPYEQYF	TGTGCCAGCAGTAGGGGGTGGGGGACAGATCCCTACGAGCAGTACTTC
TRBJ2-7	NA	TRBV5-1	NA	CASSSDNSYEQYF	TGCGCCAGCAGCTCGGACAACTCCTACGAGCAGTACTTC
TRBJ2-7	NA	TRBV7-3	TRBD2	CASSSRLAEPYEQYF	TGTGCCAGCAGCTCCCGACTAGCGGAACCCTACGAGCAGTACTTC
TRBJ2-1	NA	TRBV19	TRBD1	CASTTGSVDEQFF	TGTGCCAGTACGACAGGGTCGGTTGATGAGCAGTTCTTC
TRBJ2-5	NA	TRBV27	NA	CASSPMLGGVETQYF	TGTGCCAGCAGCCCGATGTTAGGGGGGGTGGAGACCCAGTACTTC
TRBJ1-5	NA	TRBV7-2	NA	CASSLALGAWNQPQHF	TGTGCCAGCAGCTTAGCTTTGGGGGCTTGGAATCAGCCCCAGCATTTT
TRBJ1-1	NA	TRBV4-3	TRBD1	CASSLQGDRGNTEAFF	TGCGCCAGCAGCCTCCAAGGGGACAGGGGAAACACTGAAGCTTTCTTT
TRBJ2-7	NA	TRBV11-3	NA	CASSFSNRIYEQYF	TGTGCCAGCAGCTTCAGCAACAGGATCTACGAGCAGTACTTC
TRBJ2-7	NA	TRBV28	TRBD2	CASSLTPSGTSGRAPYEQYF	TGTGCCAGCAGCCTAACCCCCTCCGGGACTAGCGGGAGGGCCCCCTACGAGCAGTACTTC
TRBJ2-7	once	TRBV4-2	NA	CASSQDVASYEQYF	TGTGCCAGCAGCCAAGACGTAGCCTCCTACGAGCAGTACTTC
TRBJ1-4	NA	TRBV5-1	TRBD1	CASSLWTGTTTNEKLFF	TGCGCCAGCAGCTTATGGACAGGGACTACAACTAATGAAAAACTGTTTTTT
TRBJ2-7	NA	TRBV11-2	NA	CASSLETLEVGTGPEQYF	TGTGCCAGCAGCTTAGAGACCCTAGAGGTTGGCACAGGGCCCGAGCAGTACTTC
TRBJ1-2	NA	TRBV5-4	NA	CASSFNRDGYTF	TGTGCCAGCAGCTTTAACAGGGATGGCTACACCTTC
TRBJ2-4	NA	TRBV4-1	NA	CASSQEVSSLAKNIQYF	TGCGCCAGCAGCCAAGAGGTGAGCTCCTTAGCCAAAAACATTCAGTACTTC
TRBJ2-1	NA	TRBV5-1	TRBD2	CASGQTSGRGMFF	TGCGCCAGCGGCCAGACTAGCGGCCGCGGGATGTTCTTC
TRBJ2-1	once	TRBV18	TRBD1	CASSTLSGQGASEQFF	TGTGCCAGCTCAACCCTCTCGGGACAGGGGGCTAGTGAGCAGTTCTTC
TRBJ1-2	NA	TRBV10-3	NA	CAISGRHYGYTF	TGTGCCATCAGTGGACGGCACTATGGCTACACCTTC
TRBJ1-5	NA	TRBV19	NA	CASSTQGTALHSNQPQHF	TGTGCCAGTAGCACCCAAGGGACGGCACTGCATAGCAATCAGCCCCAGCATTTT
TRBJ2-1	NA	TRBV7-9	TRBD2	CASSLTSGIYNEQFF	TGTGCCAGCAGCTTAACTAGCGGAATATACAATGAGCAGTTCTTC
TRBJ2-5	NA	TRBV27	TRBD1	CASSLKDRALRETQYF	TGTGCCAGCAGTTTAAAAGACAGGGCTTTAAGGGAGACCCAGTACTTC
TRBJ1-1	few	TRBV14	NA	CASSQEGTDMNTEAFF	TGTGCCAGCAGCCAAGAGGGGACGGATATGAACACTGAAGCTTTCTTT
TRBJ2-5	NA	TRBV6-4	TRBD2	CASSPTSGGETQYF	TGTGCCAGCAGCCCGACTAGCGGGGGGGAGACCCAGTACTTC
TRBJ2-7	NA	TRBV28	NA	CASSLEQTEQYF	TGTGCCAGCAGTTTAGAGCAGACCGAGCAGTACTTC
TRBJ2-3	NA	TRBV5-6	NA	CASSSPWTVGMAQYF	TGTGCCAGCAGCTCCCCCTGGACCGTGGGTATGGCGCAGTATTTT
TRBJ2-3	NA	TRBV27	NA	CASSLPTGSPGYF	TGTGCCAGCAGTTTACCAACGGGCAGCCCGGGGTATTTT
TRBJ1-2	NA	TRBV27	NA	CASSLRAGRGGYTF	TGTGCCAGCAGTCTCCGGGCCGGGCGAGGGGGCTACACCTTC
TRBJ2-5	NA	TRBV1	NA	CTSSPTMTTDALETQYF	TGCACCAGCAGCCCGACTATGACTACAGACGCCTTGGAGACCCAGTACTTC